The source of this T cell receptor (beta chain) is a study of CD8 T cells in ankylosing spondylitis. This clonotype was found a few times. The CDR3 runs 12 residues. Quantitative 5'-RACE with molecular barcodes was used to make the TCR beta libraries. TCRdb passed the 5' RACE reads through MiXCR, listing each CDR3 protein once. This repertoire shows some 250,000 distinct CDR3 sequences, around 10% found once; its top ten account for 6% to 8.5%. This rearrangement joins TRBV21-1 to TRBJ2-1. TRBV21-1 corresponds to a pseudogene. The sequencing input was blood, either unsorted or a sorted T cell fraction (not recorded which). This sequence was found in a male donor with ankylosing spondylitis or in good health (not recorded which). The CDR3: CARVGSANEQFF. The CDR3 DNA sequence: TGTGCCAGGGTCGGCAGTGCTAATGAGCAGTTCTTC.